This record concerns one T cell receptor (beta chain) sequence. Its antigen is as yet unknown. Looked up from germline, CDR1 is WSHSY and CDR2 is SAAADI. This CDR3 region has 16 residues. V shed 0 bases and J 2 bases; nucleotides not matched to a gene: 3. The table came from immunoSEQ multiplex PCR; TCRdb's copy has only in-frame clones and leaves some out. The sample yields 1,200 or so clones, 70% to 75% seen once. This sample stems from a study of CD8 T cell repertoires and HIV-1 epitope variants. Study-level background: Control wells had CMV/EBV/flu peptides, negative Ebola AY9, or no peptide.

The rearrangement joins TRBV10-2 to TRBJ2-5; 10 nucleotides agree with TRBD2. Sequencing used cultured CD8+ T cells derived from PBMCs. This receptor was obtained from a male donor with HIV. The CDR3 spells CASSESVSGGQETQYF. The DNA of the CDR3 is TGCGCCAGCAGTGAGTCGGTTAGCGGGGGGCAAGAGACCCAGTACTTC.